This is a list of T cell receptor beta chains from one sample in a study of radiotherapy plus CTLA-4 blockade in lung cancer. Produced via immunoSEQ multiplex PCR; TCRdb's table is partial and in-frame only. The table has around 72,000 clones, roughly three quarters seen once. The sample was peripheral blood, taken from a patient treated with radiotherapy plus ipilimumab. The source of these receptors is a human donor with non-small cell lung cancer who had a complete response to radiotherapy plus ipilimumab. CDR3s include the opening cysteine and the closing phenylalanine or tryptophan. The order of the fields is J gene, clone size, V gene, CDR3 protein. Clone size is stated in some rows and not others, as once, few, many or a class when expanded.

J: TRBJ1-2; size: .; V: TRBV28; CDR3: CASTGTFYGYTF
J: TRBJ1-1; size: .; V: TRBV7-2; CDR3: CASSLAWTEAFF
J: TRBJ2-1; size: .; V: TRBV5-6; CDR3: CASSLGGLGKYNEQFF
J: TRBJ1-5; size: .; V: TRBV19; CDR3: CASSIEGVDNQPQHF
J: TRBJ1-4; size: .; V: TRBV15; CDR3: CATSRDRGHEKLFF
J: TRBJ1-1; size: .; V: TRBV10-2; CDR3: CASSDLGRRGQPEAFF
J: TRBJ2-5; size: .; V: TRBV5-1; CDR3: CASSKGLAEETQYF
J: TRBJ1-5; size: .; V: TRBV10-3; CDR3: CAISVSENQPQHF
J: TRBJ2-7; size: .; V: TRBV5-1; CDR3: CASTPSLGTGTKRYEQYF
J: TRBJ1-2; size: .; V: TRBV13; CDR3: CASSLGQNYGYTF
J: TRBJ1-2; size: .; V: TRBV4-3; CDR3: CASSQAGTANYGYTF
J: TRBJ2-5; size: .; V: TRBV28; CDR3: CASSSFEGWPTQYF
J: TRBJ1-1; size: .; V: TRBV19; CDR3: CASSTSGTWLNTEAFF
J: TRBJ2-7; size: once; V: TRBV29-1; CDR3: CSVGLPSYEQYF
J: TRBJ2-1; size: .; V: TRBV4-1; CDR3: CASSQGRGLPSYNEQFF
J: TRBJ2-6; size: .; V: TRBV7-2; CDR3: CASSFRGWASGANVLTF
J: TRBJ2-2; size: few; V: TRBV5-1; CDR3: CASSPGLGSGELFF
J: TRBJ1-2; size: .; V: TRBV11-2; CDR3: CASSLDLGQRYGYTF
J: TRBJ2-3; size: .; V: TRBV7-8; CDR3: CASSPPGDTQYF
J: TRBJ2-2; size: .; V: TRBV19; CDR3: CASSRPSTGELFF
J: TRBJ2-2; size: .; V: TRBV29-1; CDR3: CSVGRFNTGELFF
J: .; size: .; V: TRBV29-1; CDR3: CSVGQGVYEQYF
J: TRBJ2-3; size: .; V: TRBV5-4; CDR3: CASSPRKDTQYF
J: TRBJ1-5; size: .; V: TRBV6-1; CDR3: CASSELQLGPRGQPQHF
J: TRBJ2-1; size: .; V: TRBV2; CDR3: CASSEGHLSSYNEQFF
J: TRBJ1-4; size: .; V: TRBV7-8; CDR3: CASSVDRVSEKLFF
J: TRBJ2-1; size: .; V: TRBV27; CDR3: CASSLSGGPLYNEQFF
J: TRBJ1-5; size: .; V: TRBV2; CDR3: CASSVQGSGNQPQHF